The 2 T cell receptor beta chains below all came from one sample that was sequenced in a study of cytomegalovirus exposure and HLA in healthy donors (dated by TCRdb to 2017 to 2019). The protocol used for the library was the immunoSEQ multiplex PCR assay. For the multiplex PCR, a mixture combining 60 forward primers for TCR Vbeta segments and 13 reverse primers for TCR Jbeta segments was used. TCRdb stores this immuneACCESS table with in-frame sequences only. Part of the clones is absent; in the studies checked, under half of the shortfall reflects unresolved V genes, and no reason is known for the rest. The table for this sample lists fewer than 350,000 clones; 85% to 90% of them were counted only once. The top ten hold 2% to 3% of the sample. Specimen: PBMCs. These receptors all come from a woman aged 18-29 years in good health and CMV-seronegative.

Worth noting for this clone: One end of the junction is discordant with germline, which a read error may explain. The chain uses TRBV7-9 and TRBJ1-1, with D unresolved. From germline, CDR1 is SEHNR and CDR2 FQNEAQ (reference sequence). The CDR3 is 14 amino acids. The CDR3: CSSSFTSMNTEAFF. DNA for the CDR3: TGTTCCAGCAGCTTTACTTCCATGAACACTGAAGCTTTCTTT.

This clone was counted a single time. The chain recombines TRBV13 with TRBJ2-1; tentatively, D is TRBD2 (6 bases). Between the trimmed V and J ends, which lost 4 bases and 0 bases, there was a span of 13 bases. The length of the CDR3 is 16 residues. Germline CDR1 is PRHDT and CDR2 is FYEKMQ (reference sequence). The DNA for the CDR3 is TGTGCCAGCAGCTCCGGGACTCCCGGCTCCTACAATGAGCAGTTCTTC. It is translated as CASSSGTPGSYNEQFF. Combining the CDR3 with reference TRBV13 and TRBJ2-1 gives the whole variable domain AAGVIQSPRHLIKEKRETATLKCYPIPRHDTVYWYQQGPGQDPQFLISFYEKMQSDKGSIPDRFSAQQFSDYHSELNMSSLELGDSALYFCASSSGTPGSYNEQFFGPGTRLTVL.